These 8 T cell receptor beta chains share one sample of origin, sequenced in a study of beta chain features in type 1 diabetes. Study-level results: A moderate, significant TCRB CDR3 shortening appeared in type 1 diabetes across four CD4+ subsets.

Their cognate antigens are unknown. Every isolated RNA sample was fully reverse transcribed, so sequencing captured expressed TCRB transcripts. Sequenced by immunoSEQ multiplex PCR; TCRdb stores in-frame clones only, minus some. The sample holds about 640,000 clones; around 11% are singletons and the top ten take more than 0.1%. The sequenced material came from naive CD4+ T cells from blood. Source of these receptors: a man aged 25-40 years with type 1 diabetes.

This clone was counted between two and nine times. In nucleotides, the CDR3 is TGTGCCAGCAGTTTACTTTCCAGCGTATATTTT. This gives the protein CASSLLSSVYF. This rearrangement joins TRBV28 to TRBJ1-3; D gene uncertain. The germline gives CDR1 MDHEN, CDR2 SYDVKM. The CDR3 runs to 11 residues. Between the trimmed V and J ends, which lost 2 bases and 14 bases, there was a span of 10 bases.

This clone was seen only a few times. The genes are TRBV19 and TRBJ1-2; 7 nucleotides match TRBD1. This CDR3 has 15 amino acids. Germline values: CDR1 LNHDA, CDR2 SQIVND (reference sequence). V was clipped by 5 bases and J by 2 bases; unmatched bases: 8. As DNA, the CDR3 is TGTGCCAGTAGTGCGTCGGGACAGCTCAACTATGGCTACACCTTC. Its protein is CASSASGQLNYGYTF.

This clone was seen a few times. V gene TRBV4-2 combines with J gene TRBJ1-4; TRBD1 might be the D (5 bases). With 4 bases removed from V and 5 bases from J, the gap between germline ends came to 8 bases. The germline gives CDR1 LGHNA, CDR2 YNFKEQ. The CDR3 is 13 residues long. CDR3 nucleotides: TGTGCCAGCAGCCCGGGGCCCAATGAAAAACTGTTTTTT. This translates into CASSPGPNEKLFF.

The V call is TRBV18, the J call TRBJ2-7; D perhaps matches TRBD2 (5 bases). The germline V gene has CDR1 KGHSH and CDR2 LQKENI. The CDR3 has 14 residues. V lost 2 bases, J lost 0 bases, and 8 bases lay in between. CDR3 nucleotide sequence: TGTGCCAGCTCACCAAGAGGGAGCTCCTACGAGCAGTACTTC. Translated: CASSPRGSSYEQYF.

This clone was counted between two and nine times. This rearrangement joins TRBV27 to TRBJ2-1; tentative D call: TRBD1 (6 bases). From germline, CDR1 is MNHEY and CDR2 SMNVEV (reference sequence). V was cut by 5 bases and J by 10 bases, with 9 bases left in between. The CDR3 runs to 11 residues. CDR3: CASSTGQEQFF. CDR3 bases: TGTGCCAGCAGTACCGGACAGGAGCAGTTCTTC.

The rearrangement uses TRBV29-1 and TRBJ2-1, with no clear D. The CDR3 totals 14 residues. In germline, CDR1 is SQVTM, CDR2 ANQGSEA. With 8 bases removed from V and 1 base from J, the gap between germline ends came to 15 bases. CDR3 sequence: CSSGAVLSYNEQFF. CDR3 in DNA: TGCAGCTCCGGAGCAGTTTTATCCTACAATGAGCAGTTCTTC.

This chain uses TRBV19 with TRBJ1-1; no firm D call. V was trimmed by 6 bases and J by 1 base, leaving 3 bases between them. The CDR3 runs 11 residues. Germline V gives CDR1 LNHDA, CDR2 SQIVND (reference sequence). The CDR3 DNA follows: TGTGCCAGTAGATCGAACACTGAAGCTTTCTTT. Protein: CASRSNTEAFF. The variable domain in full, with the rest retrieved from reference TRBV19 and TRBJ1-1, is DGGITQSPKYLFRKEGQNVTLSCEQNLNHDAMYWYRQDPGQGLRLIYYSQIVNDFQKGDIAEGYSVSREKKESFPLTVTSAQKNPTAFYLCASRSNTEAFFGQGTRLTVV.

This clone was detected a few times. CDR3 nucleotides: TGTGCCAGCAGCCAGAACACTGAAGCTTTCTTT. Protein product: CASSQNTEAFF. The V gene is TRBV11-3, the J gene TRBJ1-1; D is ambiguous. Germline V gives CDR1 SGHNT, CDR2 YENEEA. CDR3 length equals 11 residues. V lost 5 bases and J 1 base, leaving 2 bases between the germline ends.